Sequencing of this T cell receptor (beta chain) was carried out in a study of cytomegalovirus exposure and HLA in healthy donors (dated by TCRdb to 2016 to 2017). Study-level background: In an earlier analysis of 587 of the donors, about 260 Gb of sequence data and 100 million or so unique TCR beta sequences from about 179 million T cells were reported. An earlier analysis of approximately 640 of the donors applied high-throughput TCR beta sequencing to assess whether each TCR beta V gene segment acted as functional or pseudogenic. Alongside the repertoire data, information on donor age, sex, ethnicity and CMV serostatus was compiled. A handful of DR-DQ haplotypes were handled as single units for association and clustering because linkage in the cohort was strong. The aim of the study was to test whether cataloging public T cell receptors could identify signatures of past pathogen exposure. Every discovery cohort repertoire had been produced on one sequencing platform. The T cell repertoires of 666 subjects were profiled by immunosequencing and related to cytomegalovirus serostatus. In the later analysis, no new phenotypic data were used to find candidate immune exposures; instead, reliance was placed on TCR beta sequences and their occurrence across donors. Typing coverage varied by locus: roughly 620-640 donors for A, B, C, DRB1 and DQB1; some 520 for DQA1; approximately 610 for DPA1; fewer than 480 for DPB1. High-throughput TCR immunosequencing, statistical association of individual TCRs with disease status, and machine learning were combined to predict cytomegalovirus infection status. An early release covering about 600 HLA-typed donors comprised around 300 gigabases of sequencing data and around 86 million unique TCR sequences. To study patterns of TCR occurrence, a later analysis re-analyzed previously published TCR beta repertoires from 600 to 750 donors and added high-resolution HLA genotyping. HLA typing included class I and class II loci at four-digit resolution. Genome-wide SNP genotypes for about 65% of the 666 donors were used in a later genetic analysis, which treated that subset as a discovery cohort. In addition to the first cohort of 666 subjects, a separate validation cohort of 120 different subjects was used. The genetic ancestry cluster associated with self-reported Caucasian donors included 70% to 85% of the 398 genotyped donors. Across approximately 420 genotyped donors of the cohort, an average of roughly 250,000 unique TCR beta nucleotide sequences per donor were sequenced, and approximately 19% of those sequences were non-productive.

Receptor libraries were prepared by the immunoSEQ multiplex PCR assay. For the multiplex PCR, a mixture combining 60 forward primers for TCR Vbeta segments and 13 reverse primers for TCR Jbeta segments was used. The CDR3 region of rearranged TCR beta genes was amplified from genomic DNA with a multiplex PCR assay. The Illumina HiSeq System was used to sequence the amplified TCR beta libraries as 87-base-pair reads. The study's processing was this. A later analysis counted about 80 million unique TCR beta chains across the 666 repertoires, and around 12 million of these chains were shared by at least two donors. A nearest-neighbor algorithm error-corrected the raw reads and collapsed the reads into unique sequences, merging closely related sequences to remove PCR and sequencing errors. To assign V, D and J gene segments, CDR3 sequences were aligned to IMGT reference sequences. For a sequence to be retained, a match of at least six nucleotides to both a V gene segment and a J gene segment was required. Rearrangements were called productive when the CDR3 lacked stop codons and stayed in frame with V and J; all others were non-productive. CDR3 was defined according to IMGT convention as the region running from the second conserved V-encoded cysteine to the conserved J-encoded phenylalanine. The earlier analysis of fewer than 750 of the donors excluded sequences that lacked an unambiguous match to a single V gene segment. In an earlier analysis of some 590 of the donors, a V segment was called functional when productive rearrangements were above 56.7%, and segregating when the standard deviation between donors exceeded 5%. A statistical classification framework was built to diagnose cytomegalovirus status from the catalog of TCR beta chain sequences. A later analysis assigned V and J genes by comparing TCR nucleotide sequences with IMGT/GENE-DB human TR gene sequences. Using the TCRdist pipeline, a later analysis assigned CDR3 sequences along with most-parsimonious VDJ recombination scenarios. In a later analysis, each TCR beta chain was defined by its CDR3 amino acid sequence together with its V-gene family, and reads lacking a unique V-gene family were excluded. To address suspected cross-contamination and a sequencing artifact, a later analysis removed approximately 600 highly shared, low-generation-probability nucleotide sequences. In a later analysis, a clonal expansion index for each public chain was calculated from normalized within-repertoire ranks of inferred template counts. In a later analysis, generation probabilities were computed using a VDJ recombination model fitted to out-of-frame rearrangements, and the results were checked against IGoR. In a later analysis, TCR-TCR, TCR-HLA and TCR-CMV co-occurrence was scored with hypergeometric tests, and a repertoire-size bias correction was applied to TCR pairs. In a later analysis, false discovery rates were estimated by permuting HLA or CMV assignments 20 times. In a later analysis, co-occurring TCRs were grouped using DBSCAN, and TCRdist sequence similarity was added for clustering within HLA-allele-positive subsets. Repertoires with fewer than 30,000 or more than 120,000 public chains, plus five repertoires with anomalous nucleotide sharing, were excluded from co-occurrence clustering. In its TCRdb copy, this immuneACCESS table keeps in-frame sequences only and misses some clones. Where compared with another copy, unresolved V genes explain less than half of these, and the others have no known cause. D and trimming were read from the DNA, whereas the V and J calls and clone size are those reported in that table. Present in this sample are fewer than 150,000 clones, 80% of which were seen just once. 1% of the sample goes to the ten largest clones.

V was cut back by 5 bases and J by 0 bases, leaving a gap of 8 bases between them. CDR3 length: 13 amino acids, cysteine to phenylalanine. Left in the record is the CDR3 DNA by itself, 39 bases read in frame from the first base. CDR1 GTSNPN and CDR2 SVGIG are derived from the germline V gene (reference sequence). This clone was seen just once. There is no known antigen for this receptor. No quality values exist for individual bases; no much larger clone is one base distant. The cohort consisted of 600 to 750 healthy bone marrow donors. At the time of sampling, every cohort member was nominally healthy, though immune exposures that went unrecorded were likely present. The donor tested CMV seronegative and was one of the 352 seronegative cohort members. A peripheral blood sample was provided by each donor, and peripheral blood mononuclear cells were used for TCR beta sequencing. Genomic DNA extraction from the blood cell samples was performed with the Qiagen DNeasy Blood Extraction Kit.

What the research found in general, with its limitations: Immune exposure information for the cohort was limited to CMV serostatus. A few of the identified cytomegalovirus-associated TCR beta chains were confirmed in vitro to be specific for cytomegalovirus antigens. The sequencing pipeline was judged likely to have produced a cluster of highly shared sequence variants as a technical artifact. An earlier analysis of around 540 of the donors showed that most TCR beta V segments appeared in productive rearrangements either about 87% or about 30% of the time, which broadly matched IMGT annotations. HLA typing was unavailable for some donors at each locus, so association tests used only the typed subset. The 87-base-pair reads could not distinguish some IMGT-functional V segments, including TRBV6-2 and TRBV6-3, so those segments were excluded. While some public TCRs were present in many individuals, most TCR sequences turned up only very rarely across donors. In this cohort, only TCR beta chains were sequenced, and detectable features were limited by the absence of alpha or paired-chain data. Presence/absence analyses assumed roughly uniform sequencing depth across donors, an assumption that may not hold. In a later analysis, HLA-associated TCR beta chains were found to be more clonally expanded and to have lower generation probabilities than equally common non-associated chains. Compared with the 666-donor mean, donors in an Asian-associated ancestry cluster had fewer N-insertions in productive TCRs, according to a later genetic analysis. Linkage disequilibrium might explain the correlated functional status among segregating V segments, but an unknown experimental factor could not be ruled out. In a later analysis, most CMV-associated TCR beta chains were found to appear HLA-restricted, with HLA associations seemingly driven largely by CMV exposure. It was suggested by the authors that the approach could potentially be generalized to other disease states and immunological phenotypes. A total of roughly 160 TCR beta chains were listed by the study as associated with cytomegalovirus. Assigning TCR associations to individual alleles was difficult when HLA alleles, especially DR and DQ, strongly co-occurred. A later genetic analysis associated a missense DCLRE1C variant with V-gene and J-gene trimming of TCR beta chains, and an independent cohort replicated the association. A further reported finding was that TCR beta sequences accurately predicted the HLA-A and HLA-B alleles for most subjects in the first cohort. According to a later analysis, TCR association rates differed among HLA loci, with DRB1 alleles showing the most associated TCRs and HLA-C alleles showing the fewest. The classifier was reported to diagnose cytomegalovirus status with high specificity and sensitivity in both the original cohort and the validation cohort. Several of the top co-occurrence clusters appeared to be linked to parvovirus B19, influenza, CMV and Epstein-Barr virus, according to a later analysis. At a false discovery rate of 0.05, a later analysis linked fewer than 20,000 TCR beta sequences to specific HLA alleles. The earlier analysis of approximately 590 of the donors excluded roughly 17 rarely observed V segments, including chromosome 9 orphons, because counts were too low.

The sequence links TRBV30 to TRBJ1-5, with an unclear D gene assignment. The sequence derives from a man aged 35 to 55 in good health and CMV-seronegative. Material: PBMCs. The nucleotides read TGTGCCTGGGGTGACATTAGCAATCAGCCCCAGCATTTT. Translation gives CAWGDISNQPQHF.